This T cell receptor (beta chain) was recorded in a study of cytomegalovirus exposure and HLA in healthy donors. The trim removed 3 bases at V and 2 bases at J, leaving 10 bases unmatched. The V gene's germline CDR1 is KGHSH and CDR2 LQKENI. This CDR3 spans 17 amino acids. In the PCR, 60 Vbeta and 13 Jbeta primers were used. Produced via immunoSEQ multiplex PCR; TCRdb's table is partial and in-frame only. Among roughly 130,000 clones listed, over 80% were seen once. The TCR comes from a man under 40 in good health and CMV-seronegative. Material for sequencing was PBMCs. The gene calls are TRBV18 and TRBJ1-5, with TRBD1 identical over 7 bases. Written as DNA, the CDR3 is TGTGCCAGCTCACCCTCCGGAGGGGGCAGGGGCAATCAGCCCCAGCATTTT. The encoded protein is CASSPSGGGRGNQPQHF.